This T cell receptor (beta chain) emerged from a study of T cells after yellow fever vaccination. Across the study: Where fractions had low cell numbers, libraries were prepared from them with the SMART-Seq v4 Ultra Low Input RNA kit.

CDR3 length equals 14 residues. The germline CDR1 and CDR2 sequences are SGHKS and YYEKEE (reference sequence). V was clipped by 3 bases and J by 4 bases; unmatched bases: 6. This clonotype came up a few times. As yet, its antigen is unknown. General study points: A small proportion of clonotypes was detected in both the CD4 and CD8 compartments. Booster sampling recovered most clones from primary vaccination (less than 97% CD4, around 90% CD8).

By 5'RACE template switching, TCR cDNA was produced, with a universal primer site and UMIs added in the process. Using its own MiXCR run on the 5' RACE reads, TCRdb lists one record per CDR3 protein. Of more than 450,000 distinct CDR3 sequences in the sample, just over 20% are singletons; the top ten hold about 17%. This rearrangement joins TRBV5-5 to TRBJ2-7, with 8 nucleotides matching TRBD1. This sequence was found in a man aged 18 to 30 who received the YFV17D yellow fever vaccine. The sample here was PBMCs, taken approximately 22 days after the first yellow fever vaccination. CDR3 loop: CASSSGTGQYEQYF. The CDR3 DNA reads TGTGCCAGCAGCTCGGGGACAGGACAGTACGAGCAGTACTTC.